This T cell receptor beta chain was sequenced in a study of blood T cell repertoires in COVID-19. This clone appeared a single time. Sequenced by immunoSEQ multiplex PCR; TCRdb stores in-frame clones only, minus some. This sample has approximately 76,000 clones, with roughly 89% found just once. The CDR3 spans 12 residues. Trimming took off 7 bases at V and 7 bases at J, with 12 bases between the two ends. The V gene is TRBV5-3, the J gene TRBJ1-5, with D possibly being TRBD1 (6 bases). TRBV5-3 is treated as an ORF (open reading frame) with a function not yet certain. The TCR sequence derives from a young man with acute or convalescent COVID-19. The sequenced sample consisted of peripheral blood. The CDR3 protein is CARYTGRQPQHF. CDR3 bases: TGTGCCAGATATACAGGGCGACAGCCCCAGCATTTT.